The 23 T cell receptor beta chains given below trace back to one sample, sequenced in a study of blood T cell repertoires in COVID-19. Produced via immunoSEQ multiplex PCR; TCRdb's table is partial and in-frame only. The repertoire holds some 220,000 clones, roughly 85% seen once, with approximately 2.4% in the top ten. The material sequenced was peripheral blood. The receptors here all came from a woman in her sixties or seventies with COVID-19, enrolled during active disease.

This clone has just one count. The rearrangement joins TRBV29-1 to TRBJ1-2; maybe TRBD1 (5 bases). V lost 6 bases to trimming and J lost 0 bases, with 17 bases between them. Germline assignment: CDR1 SQVTM and CDR2 ANQGSEA. The CDR3 has 15 residues. The CDR3: CSVRPQGAPNYGYTF. Here the CDR3 DNA reads TGCAGCGTCCGCCCCCAGGGTGCCCCTAACTATGGCTACACCTTC.

The chain has TRBV6-5 and TRBJ1-2; TRBD1 agrees at 7 bases. Germline V CDR1 and CDR2: MNHEY, SVGAGI. After removal of 0 bases from V and 4 bases from J, the junction contained 8 bases not matched to a gene. The CDR3 totals 16 residues. CDR3 nucleotide sequence: TGTGCCAGCAGTTACTCATCCCAGGGACAGATCTATGGCTACACCTTC. It is translated as CASSYSSQGQIYGYTF.

The rearrangement links TRBV19 to TRBJ1-2, with TRBD1 matching over 9 bases. The trim removed 4 bases at V and 8 bases at J, leaving 11 bases unmatched. The CDR3 is 15 residues long. Germline CDR1 LNHDA, CDR2 SQIVND (reference sequence). The CDR3 loop is CASSTPTGGAGGYTF. The CDR3 DNA sequence: TGTGCCAGTAGTACTCCTACAGGGGGCGCGGGCGGCTACACCTTC.

A few counts support this clone. The J gene is TRBJ2-3, the V gene TRBV3-1 (or the pseudogene TRBV3-2), with D possibly being TRBD2 (5 bases). V gave up 1 base and J gave up 2 bases, with 7 bases separating them. Germline assignment: CDR1 LGHDT and CDR2 YNNKEL (reference sequence). CDR3 length: 14 amino acids. The CDR3 sequence is CASSQASNTDTQYF. CDR3 bases: TGTGCCAGCAGCCAAGCTAGCAACACAGATACGCAGTATTTT.

This chain links TRBV27 with TRBJ1-1; 7 bases match TRBD1. V lost 5 bases to trimming and J lost 3 bases; unmatched junction nucleotides: 9. The CDR3 has 15 residues. Germline CDR1 and CDR2: MNHEY and SMNVEV (reference sequence). In DNA form, the CDR3 reads TGTGCCAGCAGTGCTGGAGGAGGGGGCTACACTGAAGCTTTCTTT. Its protein is CASSAGGGGYTEAFF.

CDR3 DNA sequence: TGTGCCAGCAGGGCCCGGGACAGATTTCAGTACGAGCAGTACTTC. As protein: CASRARDRFQYEQYF. V and J are TRBV6-5 and TRBJ2-7, with TRBD1 identical over 7 bases. V gave up 6 bases and J gave up 4 bases; unmatched junction bases: 12. Germline V gives CDR1 MNHEY, CDR2 SVGAGI. This CDR3 has 15 residues.

The chain is built from TRBV4-1 and TRBJ2-4; a weak D match, TRBD2 (7 bases). This CDR3 has 16 amino acids. The germline gives CDR1 MGHRA, CDR2 YSYEKL. V was trimmed by 1 base and J by 6 bases, leaving 16 bases between them. CDR3 sequence reads: CASSQGRGGKGNIQYF. CDR3 sequence (DNA): TGCGCCAGCAGCCAAGGAAGGGGGGGCAAGGGAAACATTCAGTACTTC.

The V and J genes are TRBV28 and TRBJ1-1; 7 nucleotides match TRBD1. Germline CDR1 and CDR2: MDHEN and SYDVKM. The CDR3 runs to 15 residues. Trimming took 6 bases from V and 0 from J; bases not matched to a gene: 7. The CDR3 DNA follows: TGTGCCAGCAGCCAAACAGGGGAAATGAACACTGAAGCTTTCTTT. Protein product: CASSQTGEMNTEAFF.

The chain links TRBV5-4 to TRBJ2-2; 13 nucleotides line up with TRBD2. This CDR3 has 16 amino acids. After removal of 4 bases from V and 8 bases from J, the junction contained 8 bases not matched to a gene. Germline loops: CDR1 SGHNT, CDR2 YYREEE (reference sequence). CDR3 sequence reads: CASSPGLAGVIGELFF. In nucleotides, the CDR3 is TGTGCCAGCAGCCCCGGACTAGCGGGAGTAATAGGGGAGCTGTTTTTT.

The chain recombines TRBV10-3 with TRBJ1-2; 7 positions agree with TRBD1. The CDR3 is made up of 15 amino acids. Trimming removed 4 bases from V and 0 bases from J; junction bases left unmatched: 5. CDR1 and CDR2 from the germline V gene are ENHRY and SYGVKD. CDR3 sequence reads: CAISAPDRANYGYTF. The CDR3 DNA reads TGTGCCATCAGTGCCCCTGACAGGGCTAACTATGGCTACACCTTC.

The chain has TRBV12-3 or TRBV12-4 and TRBJ1-2; tentatively, D is TRBD1 (6 bases). This CDR3 spans 13 amino acids. V shed 3 bases and J shed 8 bases, with 13 bases lying between them. The CDR3, as DNA: TGTGCCAGCAGTTTCCTAGACAGGCCGGGCTACACCTTC. Translation gives CASSFLDRPGYTF.

This sequence joins TRBV15 and TRBJ1-5; the match to TRBD1 covers 7 bases. V shed 4 bases and J 3 bases; nucleotides not matched to a gene: 6. The CDR3 consists of 15 residues. The germline gives CDR1 LNHNV, CDR2 YYDKDF (reference sequence). This chain's CDR3 is CATSTLTGPNQPQHF. The CDR3 nucleotides are TGTGCCACCAGCACATTGACAGGGCCCAATCAGCCCCAGCATTTT.

The chain has TRBV7-2 and TRBJ1-1, with 7 bases lining up with TRBD1. Germline assignment: CDR1 SGHTA and CDR2 FQGNSA. The CDR3 loop spans 15 amino acids. V dropped 5 bases and J dropped 3; count of bases not matched to a gene: 9. This chain's CDR3 is CASSPQTGRHTEAFF. The CDR3 region has the DNA TGTGCCAGCAGCCCTCAGACAGGGAGACACACTGAAGCTTTCTTT. Combining the CDR3 with reference TRBV7-2 and TRBJ1-1 gives the whole variable domain GAGVSQSPSNKVTEKGKDVELRCDPISGHTALYWYRQSLGQGLEFLIYFQGNSAPDKSGLPSDRFSAERTGGSVSTLTIQRTQQEDSAVYLCASSPQTGRHTEAFFGQGTRLTVV.

V usage is TRBV11-2 and J usage is TRBJ2-7; D gene uncertain. Trimming pared 0 bases from V and 2 bases from J, leaving 11 bases between. Germline V gene sequence: CDR1 SGHAT, CDR2 FQNNGV. The CDR3 runs 15 residues. The CDR3 sequence is CASSLDPAATYEQYF. DNA of the CDR3: TGTGCCAGCAGCTTAGACCCCGCGGCCACCTACGAGCAGTACTTC.

The chain carries TRBV29-1 and TRBJ1-3; D might be TRBD1 (5 bases). Looked up from germline, CDR1 is SQVTM and CDR2 is ANQGSEA. V gave up 1 base and J gave up 4 bases, with 8 bases separating them. This CDR3 has 13 amino acids. The DNA for the CDR3 is TGCAGCGTTGAAGTGCCAGGGGGAAACACCATATATTTT. Residues: CSVEVPGGNTIYF.

The chain links TRBV11-2 to TRBJ1-5; a weak D match, TRBD1 (5 bases). V was cut by 5 bases and J by 2 bases, with 10 bases left in between. The CDR3 consists of 14 residues. Germline V gene sequence: CDR1 SGHAT, CDR2 FQNNGV. The CDR3 here is CASSPDRGNQPQHF. CDR3 nucleotide sequence: TGTGCCAGCAGCCCCGACAGAGGCAATCAGCCCCAGCATTTT.

The chain couples TRBV20-1 to TRBJ1-2, with TRBD1 matching 7 bases. The germline gives CDR1 DFQATT, CDR2 SNEGSKA (reference sequence). The CDR3 sequence is 14 residues long. The trim removed 3 bases at V and 0 bases at J, leaving 4 bases unmatched. CDR3 DNA sequence: TGCAGTGCTAGTCCGCAGGGGGCTAACTATGGCTACACCTTC. Amino acids: CSASPQGANYGYTF.

This chain uses TRBV15 with TRBJ2-1; 7 positions match TRBD2. Germline CDR1 LNHNV, CDR2 YYDKDF (reference sequence). The CDR3 length is 16 residues. V lost 1 base to trimming and J lost 10 bases; unmatched junction nucleotides: 13. CDR3 DNA: TGTGCCACCAGCAGAGGTCCCTCGGGCGGGACTACAGAGCAGTTCTTC. Its translation: CATSRGPSGGTTEQFF.

This chain connects TRBV19 to TRBJ1-5, with D maybe TRBD1 (5 bases). The CDR3 has 15 amino acids. Per germline, CDR1 LNHDA and CDR2 SQIVND (reference sequence). With 6 bases removed from V and 5 bases from J, the gap between germline ends came to 17 bases. The CDR3 DNA reads TGTGCCAGTAGAAGACAGCTTCGGGAGGATCAGCCCCAGCATTTT. It translates to CASRRQLREDQPQHF.

J is TRBJ2-3 and V is TRBV2; possible D gene TRBD2, 6 bases. CDR3 length equals 13 residues. Germline V lookup: CDR1 SNHLY, CDR2 FYNNEI. V dropped 7 bases and J dropped 3 bases, with 11 bases sitting between them. CDR3: CASNTGLTDTQYF. CDR3 DNA: TGTGCCAGCAATACGGGACTGACAGATACGCAGTATTTT.

V is TRBV10-2 and J is TRBJ2-5; maybe TRBD1 (6 bases). This CDR3 contains 14 residues. Germline values: CDR1 WSHSY, CDR2 SAAADI. Deletions cut 0 bases from V and 2 bases from J, with 7 bases between. CDR3 in amino acids: CASSESRGQETQYF. For the CDR3, the DNA is TGCGCCAGCAGTGAGTCAAGGGGGCAAGAGACCCAGTACTTC.

This rearrangement joins TRBV21-1 to TRBJ2-1; the table's D call TRBD1 went unverified against the DNA. TRBV21-1 is an annotated pseudogene. This CDR3 is built from 17 residues. CDR3 sequence: CASSRGQGEPSYNEQFF. In DNA form, the CDR3 reads TGTGCCAGCAGCAGAGGACAGGGCGAACCATCCTACAATGAGCAGTTCTTC.

The chain employs TRBV5-5 and TRBJ2-3; the D gene is possibly TRBD2 (6 bases). Germline CDR1 SGHKS, CDR2 YYEKEE (reference sequence). The CDR3 consists of 14 residues. Trimming took off 4 bases at V and 1 base at J, with 10 bases between the two ends. In DNA form, the CDR3 reads TGTGCCAGCAGCCCCACGGGGGGCACAGATACGCAGTATTTT. It specifies CASSPTGGTDTQYF.